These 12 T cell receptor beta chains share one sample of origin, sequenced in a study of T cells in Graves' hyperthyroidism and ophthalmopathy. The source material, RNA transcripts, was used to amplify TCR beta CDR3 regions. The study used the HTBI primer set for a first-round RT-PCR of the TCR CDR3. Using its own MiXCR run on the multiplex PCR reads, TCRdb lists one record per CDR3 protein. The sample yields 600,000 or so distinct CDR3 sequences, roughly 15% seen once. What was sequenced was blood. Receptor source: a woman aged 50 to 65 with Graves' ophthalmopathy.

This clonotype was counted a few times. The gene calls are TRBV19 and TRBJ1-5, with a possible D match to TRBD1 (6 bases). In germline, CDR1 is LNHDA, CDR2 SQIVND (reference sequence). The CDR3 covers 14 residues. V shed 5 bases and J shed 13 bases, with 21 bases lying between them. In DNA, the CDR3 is TGTGCCAGTAGTTTGGGGGGGGCGGGGGTCGTTCAGCATTTT. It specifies CASSLGGAGVVQHF.

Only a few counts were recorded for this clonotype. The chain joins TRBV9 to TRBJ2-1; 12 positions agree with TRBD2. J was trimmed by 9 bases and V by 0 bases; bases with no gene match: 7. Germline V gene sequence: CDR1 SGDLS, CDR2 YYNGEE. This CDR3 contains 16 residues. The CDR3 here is CASSVVSSGRAGEQFF. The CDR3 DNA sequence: TGTGCCAGCAGCGTAGTGTCTAGCGGGAGGGCCGGTGAGCAGTTCTTC.

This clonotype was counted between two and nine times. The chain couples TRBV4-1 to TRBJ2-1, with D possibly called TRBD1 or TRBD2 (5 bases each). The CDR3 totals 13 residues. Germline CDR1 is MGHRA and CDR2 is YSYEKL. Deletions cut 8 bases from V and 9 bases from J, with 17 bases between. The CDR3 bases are TGCGCCAGCTCCCTACTGGGGGTTGCTGAGCAGTTCTTC. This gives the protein CASSLLGVAEQFF.

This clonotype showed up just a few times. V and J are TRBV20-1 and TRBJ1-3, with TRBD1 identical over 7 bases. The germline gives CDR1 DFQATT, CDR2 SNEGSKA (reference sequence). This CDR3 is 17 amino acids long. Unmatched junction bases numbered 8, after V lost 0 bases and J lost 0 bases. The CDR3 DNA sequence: TGCAGTGCTAGAGATCGGAGGGACAGCAACTCTGGAAACACCATATATTTT. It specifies CSARDRRDSNSGNTIYF.

The CDR3 sequence is CASSEDAKPRGPYEQYF. The CDR3 coding sequence is TGTGCCAGCAGTGAAGACGCGAAGCCCAGGGGGCCCTACGAGCAGTACTTC. The chain links TRBV2 to TRBJ2-7; 8 nucleotides align to TRBD1. The CDR3 is 17 amino acids. V lost 1 base to trimming and J lost 2 bases; unmatched junction nucleotides: 10. Germline V gives CDR1 SNHLY, CDR2 FYNNEI.

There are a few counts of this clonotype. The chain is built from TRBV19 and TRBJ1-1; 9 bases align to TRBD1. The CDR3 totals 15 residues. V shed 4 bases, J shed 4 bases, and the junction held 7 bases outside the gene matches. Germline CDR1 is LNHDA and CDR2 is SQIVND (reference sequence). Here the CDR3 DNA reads TGTGCCAGTAGTACCGGGACAGGGCGTATCACTGAAGCTTTCTTT. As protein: CASSTGTGRITEAFF.

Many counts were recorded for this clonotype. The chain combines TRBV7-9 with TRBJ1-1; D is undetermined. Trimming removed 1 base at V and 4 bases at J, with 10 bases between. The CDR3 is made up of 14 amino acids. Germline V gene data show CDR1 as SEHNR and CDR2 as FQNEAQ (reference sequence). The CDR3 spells CASSLGSVGTEAFF. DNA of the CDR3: TGTGCCAGCAGCTTAGGGTCTGTGGGCACTGAAGCTTTCTTT.

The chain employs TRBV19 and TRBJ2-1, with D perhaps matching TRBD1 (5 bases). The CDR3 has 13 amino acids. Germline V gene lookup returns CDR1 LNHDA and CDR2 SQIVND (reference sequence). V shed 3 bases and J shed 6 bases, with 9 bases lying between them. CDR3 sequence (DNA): TGTGCCAGTAGTATTGACCAGGGCAATGAGCAGTTCTTC. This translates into CASSIDQGNEQFF. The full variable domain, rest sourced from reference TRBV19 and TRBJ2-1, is DGGITQSPKYLFRKEGQNVTLSCEQNLNHDAMYWYRQDPGQGLRLIYYSQIVNDFQKGDIAEGYSVSREKKESFPLTVTSAQKNPTAFYLCASSIDQGNEQFFGPGTRLTVL.

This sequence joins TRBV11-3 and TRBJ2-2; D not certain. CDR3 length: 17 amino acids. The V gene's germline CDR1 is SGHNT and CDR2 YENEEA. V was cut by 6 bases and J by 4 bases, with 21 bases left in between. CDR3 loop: CASSHTSDRRSTGELFF. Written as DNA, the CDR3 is TGTGCCAGCAGTCATACCTCCGACCGGCGCAGCACCGGGGAGCTGTTTTTT.

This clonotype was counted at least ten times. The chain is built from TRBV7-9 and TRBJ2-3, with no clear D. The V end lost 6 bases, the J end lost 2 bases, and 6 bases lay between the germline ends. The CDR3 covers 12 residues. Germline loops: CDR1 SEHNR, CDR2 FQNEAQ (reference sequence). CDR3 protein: CASSLHTDTQYF. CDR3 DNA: TGTGCCAGCAGTCTCCACACAGATACGCAGTATTTT.

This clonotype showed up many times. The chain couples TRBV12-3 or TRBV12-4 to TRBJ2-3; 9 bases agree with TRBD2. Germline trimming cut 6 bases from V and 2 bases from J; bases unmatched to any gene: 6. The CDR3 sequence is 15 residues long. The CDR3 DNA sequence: TGTGCCAGCAGGGTCCTAGCGGGGCCCACAGATACGCAGTATTTT. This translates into CASRVLAGPTDTQYF.

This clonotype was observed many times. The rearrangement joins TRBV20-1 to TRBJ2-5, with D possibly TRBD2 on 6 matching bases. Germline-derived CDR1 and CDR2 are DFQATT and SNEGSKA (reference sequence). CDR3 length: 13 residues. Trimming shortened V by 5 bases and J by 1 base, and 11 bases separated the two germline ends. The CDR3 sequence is CSAPFGGQETQYF. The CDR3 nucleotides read TGCAGTGCTCCCTTCGGGGGCCAAGAGACCCAGTACTTC.